This passage covers 5 T cell receptor beta chains from one sample sequenced in a study of blood T cell repertoires in COVID-19. Measured with immunoSEQ multiplex PCR; TCRdb has only the in-frame clones, and not every one. The data contain roughly 100,000 clones, approximately 90% of them seen just once; the ten biggest clones take up less than 40%. The sequenced material came from peripheral blood. All receptors come from an elderly woman with acute or convalescent COVID-19.

This clone showed up just once. The chain employs TRBV6-2 or TRBV6-3 and TRBJ2-2, with D possibly matching TRBD2 (6 bases). CDR3 size: 15 residues. Germline V CDR1 and CDR2: MNHEY, SVGEGT. Trimming shortened V by 3 bases and J by 5 bases, and 13 bases separated the two germline ends. CDR3 nucleotides: TGTGCCAGCAGTTATTTCGGGCGGGGAACCGGGGAGCTGTTTTTT. Amino acid sequence: CASSYFGRGTGELFF.

CDR3 amino acids: CASSFGDRGRGGYTF. As DNA, the CDR3 is TGTGCCAGCAGCTTCGGGGACAGGGGGCGCGGTGGCTACACCTTC. The chain combines TRBV11-2 with TRBJ1-2, with TRBD1 matching over 12 bases. Germline V gives CDR1 SGHAT, CDR2 FQNNGV. V was clipped by 3 bases and J by 7 bases; unmatched bases: 6. There are 15 residues in the CDR3.

The chain combines TRBV3-1 (or the pseudogene TRBV3-2) with TRBJ1-2; 7 positions agree with TRBD1. V lost 6 bases and J lost 2; bases outside the gene matches: 6. Germline loops: CDR1 LGHDT, CDR2 YNNKEL (reference sequence). The CDR3 sequence is 14 residues long. CDR3 sequence: CASRRGQQNYGYTF. As DNA, the CDR3 is TGTGCCAGCAGACGGGGACAGCAGAACTATGGCTACACCTTC.

This clone was seen only once. This chain joins TRBV24-1 and TRBJ2-3; D uncertain. CDR3 length: 14 amino acids. V was shortened by 5 bases and J by 2 bases, with 10 bases between the two germline ends. Germline V gene lookup returns CDR1 KGHDR and CDR2 SFDVKD. The CDR3 reads CATSGAGSTDTQYF. CDR3 in DNA: TGTGCCACCAGTGGAGCAGGTTCCACAGATACGCAGTATTTT.

The rearrangement links TRBV5-5 to TRBJ2-1; 7 nucleotides agree with TRBD1. The CDR3 totals 15 residues. The V gene's germline CDR1 is SGHKS and CDR2 YYEKEE (reference sequence). V lost 3 bases and J lost 8; bases outside the gene matches: 11. The CDR3 nucleotides read TGTGCCAGCAGCTCCTGGACAGGAACGTCCCATGAGCAGTTCTTC. Translation: CASSSWTGTSHEQFF.